This TCR beta chain stems from a study of blood T cells in healthy people across ages. In the study overall: About one barcoded beta molecule per two T cells was captured by template switching. Broader study findings: For the donors, CMV status was unknown and possibly confounded expanded clonotype changes.

Of note for this clonotype: Its antigen is currently unknown.

There were at least 6 micrograms of total RNA extracted from every sample. The authors ran a second PCR of about 6 to 11 cycles using a sample-barcoded 5' primer and a J-beta primer mix. TCRdb passed the 5' RACE reads through MiXCR, listing each CDR3 protein once. The data contain 1,800,000 or so distinct CDR3 sequences, roughly 43% of them seen just once; the ten biggest clones take up roughly 23%. Germline V gene data show CDR1 as DFQATT and CDR2 as SNEGSKA (reference sequence). CDR3 size: 16 residues. The trim removed 6 bases at V and 4 bases at J, leaving 11 bases unmatched. The genes are TRBV20-1 and TRBJ2-1, with TRBD2 matching 11 bases. The sample comprised blood. The receptor was isolated from a human donor in good health. The DNA of the CDR3 is TGCAGTGCCGTTCTAGCGGGGGGCAGAAGATACAATGAGCAGTTCTTC. Its translation: CSAVLAGGRRYNEQFF.